The clone carrying this T cell receptor (beta chain) was counted at least ten times. MiXCR, applied by TCRdb to the reads, yields one record per CDR3 protein. The repertoire holds 560,000 or so distinct CDR3 sequences, 15% to 20% seen once, with roughly a quarter in the top ten. V lost 0 bases, J lost 4 bases, and 12 bases lay in between. The CDR3 is made up of 15 amino acids. Per germline, CDR1 MNHEY and CDR2 SVGAGI. The record originates from a study of T cell repertoires in cytomegalovirus infection. Sample: CD8+ T cells from PBMCs. This TCR was sampled from a human donor in good health (CMV status not recorded). Some clones in this sample may be carry-over from other donors' samples. This chain joins TRBV6-5 and TRBJ1-1; D is unresolved. The CDR3 protein is CASSYSVGGGTEAFF. DNA for the CDR3: TGTGCCAGCAGTTACTCGGTGGGAGGCGGCACTGAAGCTTTCTTT.